Shown below are 13 T cell receptor beta chains from a single sample sequenced in a study of regulatory T cells in long-lasting Graves disease. Both iRepertoire HTBI primers and Arm-PCR of CDR3 regions were used to build the TCR beta libraries. Each CDR3 protein gets one entry after TCRdb re-called the multiplex PCR reads with MiXCR. This sample has about 660,000 distinct CDR3 sequences, with around 32% found just once. Sample time point: persistent/refractory GD, antithyroid drugs over 5 years with positive TRAb. PBMCs provided the RNA from which the TCR library was made. The sample in question was peripheral blood mononuclear cells (PBMCs), obtained when the disease was refractory, from a patient treated with antithyroid drugs. The receptors come from a female donor with Graves disease.

Here the CDR3 DNA reads TGTGCCAGCAGTGCGAAAGGGGGTATGGCTAATGAAAAACTGTTTTTT. Its translation is CASSAKGGMANEKLFF. The chain joins TRBV2 to TRBJ1-4; maybe TRBD1 (6 bases). Per the germline V gene, CDR1 is SNHLY and CDR2 is FYNNEI. The CDR3 has 16 amino acids. V was trimmed by 4 bases and J by 3 bases, leaving 15 bases between them.

This clonotype was detected a few times. The chain carries TRBV11-2 and TRBJ2-2, with D perhaps TRBD1 or TRBD2 (5 bases each). With 5 bases removed from V and 1 base from J, the gap between germline ends came to 14 bases. The CDR3 extends over 16 amino acids. Germline loops: CDR1 SGHAT, CDR2 FQNNGV. CDR3 DNA sequence: TGTGCCAGCAGCCTCCTCGGGGCCGTGAACACCGGGGAGCTGTTTTTT. It codes for CASSLLGAVNTGELFF.

The gene calls are TRBV12-5 and TRBJ2-5; 7 bases map to TRBD1. CDR1 and CDR2 (germline): LGHNT, FRNRAP. Losses at the gene ends were 6 bases for V and 1 base for J; bases not matched to a gene: 5. The CDR3 has 14 amino acids. This CDR3 is CASGTGAGQETQYF. The CDR3 nucleotides read TGTGCTAGTGGAACAGGGGCAGGCCAAGAGACCCAGTACTTC. The complete variable domain, with remaining parts taken from reference TRBV12-5 and TRBJ2-5, reads DARVTQTPRHKVTEMGQEVTMRCQPILGHNTVFWYRQTMMQGLELLAYFRNRAPLDDSGMPKDRFSAEMPDATLATLKIQPSEPRDSAVYFCASGTGAGQETQYFGPGTRLLVL.

V usage is TRBV19 and J usage is TRBJ2-7; 12 nucleotides align to TRBD2. The germline gives CDR1 LNHDA, CDR2 SQIVND (reference sequence). V lost 4 bases and J lost 6; bases outside the gene matches: 10. CDR3 length: 16 amino acids. The CDR3 loop is CASSRGLAGLLSEQYF. The DNA of the CDR3 is TGTGCCAGTAGTAGGGGACTAGCGGGTCTCCTTTCCGAGCAGTACTTC.

This chain links TRBV30 with TRBJ1-3; TRBD1 is a possible D gene (5 bases). Germline-derived CDR1 and CDR2 are GTSNPN and SVGIG (reference sequence). This CDR3 has 15 residues. V lost 3 bases, J lost 4 bases, and 16 bases lay in between. The CDR3 loop is CAWSRDSGLGNTIYF. The DNA of the CDR3 is TGTGCCTGGAGCCGGGACTCTGGTTTGGGAAACACCATATATTTT.

Points on this clonotype: The CDR3 carries no conserved terminal phenylalanine or tryptophan, so it likely arises from a read error. V usage is TRBV4-2 and J usage is TRBJ2-7; 7 bases line up with TRBD2. Per the germline V gene, CDR1 is LGHNA and CDR2 is YNFKEQ. The V and J ends lost 0 bases and 3 bases, in that order; junction bases with no gene match: 8. The CDR3 covers 16 residues. CDR3 region: CASSQDITSEVYEQYS. The CDR3 DNA is TGTGCCAGCAGCCAAGACATTACTAGCGAAGTCTACGAGCAGTACTCC.

This clonotype was picked up a small number of times. The chain joins TRBV11-2 to TRBJ1-1; no firm D call. The V gene lost 2 bases and the J gene lost 0 bases, with 10 bases spanning the gap. This CDR3 contains 15 residues. The germline gives CDR1 SGHAT, CDR2 FQNNGV. CDR3 DNA sequence: TGTGCCAGCAGCTTAAGGGAGGGCATGAACACTGAAGCTTTCTTT. It codes for CASSLREGMNTEAFF.

The CDR3 sequence is CASSPWTSGSFYNEQFF. For the CDR3, the DNA is TGTGCCAGCAGTCCCTGGACTAGCGGGAGTTTCTACAATGAGCAGTTCTTC. The V call is TRBV6-1, the J call TRBJ2-1; 13 nucleotides match TRBD2. Trimming removed 5 bases from V and 3 bases from J; junction bases left unmatched: 7. The CDR3 runs 17 residues. From germline, CDR1 is MNHNS and CDR2 SASEGT.

This clonotype was recorded a few times. The chain employs TRBV7-3 and TRBJ2-1; perhaps TRBD2 as D (6 bases). Trimming removed 5 bases at V and 1 base at J, with 18 bases between. Germline lookup yields CDR1 SGHTA and CDR2 FQGTGA. The CDR3 length is 17 residues. The CDR3 nucleotides read TGTGCCAGCAGCCCCTCGATGATCGGGGGTTCCTACAATGAGCAGTTCTTC. It codes for CASSPSMIGGSYNEQFF.

This clonotype was detected a few times. This chain links TRBV7-9 with TRBJ2-5, with D unclear. CDR1 is SEHNR and CDR2 is FQNEAQ in the germline V gene (reference sequence). Deletions cut 5 bases from V and 0 bases from J, with 10 bases between. The CDR3 is 14 residues long. CDR3 protein: CASSLPGYQETQYF. In DNA form, the CDR3 reads TGTGCCAGCAGCCTCCCGGGCTACCAAGAGACCCAGTACTTC.

In its sample, this clonotype was seen many times. V gene TRBV7-9 combines with J gene TRBJ2-5; 7 nucleotides line up with TRBD2. This CDR3 is built from 14 residues. Trimming at V came to 1 base and at J to 2 bases, leaving 1 base not matched to a gene. Germline loops: CDR1 SEHNR, CDR2 FQNEAQ (reference sequence). The chain's CDR3 is CASSLGSGQETQYF. CDR3 in DNA: TGTGCCAGCAGCTTAGGTAGCGGGCAAGAGACCCAGTACTTC.

The rearrangement joins TRBV27 to TRBJ1-2; no firm D call. The CDR3 is 12 residues long. Germline-derived CDR1 and CDR2 are MNHEY and SMNVEV (reference sequence). The germline V and J ends were trimmed by 6 bases and 6 bases, with 11 bases remaining between them. The CDR3 region has the DNA TGTGCCAGCAGGAGGCCATTGCATGGCTACACCTTC. Protein: CASRRPLHGYTF.

In this sample, this clonotype turned up a few times. V is TRBV30 and J is TRBJ1-2, with D possibly being TRBD1 (6 bases). The CDR3 runs 13 residues. Trimming removed 1 base from V and 8 bases from J, with 14 bases in between. Germline CDR1 is GTSNPN and CDR2 is SVGIG (reference sequence). The CDR3 sequence: CAWSGSTGSGYTF. The CDR3 DNA follows: TGTGCCTGGAGTGGCTCGACAGGTAGCGGCTACACCTTC.